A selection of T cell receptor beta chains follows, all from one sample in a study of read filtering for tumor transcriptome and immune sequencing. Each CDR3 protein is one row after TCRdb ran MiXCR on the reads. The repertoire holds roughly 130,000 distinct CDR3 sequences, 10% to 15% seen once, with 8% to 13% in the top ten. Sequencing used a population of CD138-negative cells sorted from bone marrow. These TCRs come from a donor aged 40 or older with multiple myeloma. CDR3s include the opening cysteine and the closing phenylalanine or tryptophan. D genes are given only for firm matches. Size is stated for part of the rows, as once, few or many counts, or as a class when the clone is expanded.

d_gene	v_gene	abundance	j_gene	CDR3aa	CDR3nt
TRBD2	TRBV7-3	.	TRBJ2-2	CASSPDGIAGVTGELFF	TGTGCCAGCAGCCCCGACGGGATAGCGGGGGTCACCGGGGAGCTGTTTTTT
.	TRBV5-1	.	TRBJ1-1	CASSLAGQKEAFF	TGCGCCAGCAGCTTGGCCGGACAGAAAGAAGCTTTCTTT
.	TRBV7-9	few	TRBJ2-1	CASSPPGGETNEQFF	TGTGCCAGCAGCCCCCCGGGGGGCGAAACAAATGAGCAGTTCTTC
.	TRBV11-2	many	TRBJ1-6	CASRDVSRSSYNSPLHF	TGTGCCAGCAGAGATGTCAGCCGGAGCTCCTATAATTCACCCCTCCACTTT
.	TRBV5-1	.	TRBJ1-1	CASSLQRKGTEAFF	TGCGCCAGCAGCCTACAGCGAAAGGGCACTGAAGCTTTCTTT
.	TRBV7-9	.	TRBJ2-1	CASSSSSGQRNEQFF	TGTGCCAGCAGCTCAAGCTCCGGACAGCGCAATGAGCAGTTCTTC
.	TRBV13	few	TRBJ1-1	CASSPAPTRNTEAFF	TGTGCCAGCAGCCCTGCCCCTACAAGGAACACTGAAGCTTTCTTT
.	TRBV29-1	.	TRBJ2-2	CSVGRGGGANTGELFF	TGCAGCGTTGGGAGGGGCGGGGGCGCGAACACCGGGGAGCTGTTTTTT
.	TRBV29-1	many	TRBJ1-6	CSVAGTENSPLHF	TGCAGCGTTGCGGGGACGGAAAATTCACCCCTCCACTTT
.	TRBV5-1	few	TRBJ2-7	CASSLGGDLSSYEQYF	TGCGCCAGCAGCTTGGGGGGCGACTTAAGCTCCTACGAGCAGTACTTC
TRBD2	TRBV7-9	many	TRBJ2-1	CASSLPGLANEQFF	TGTGCCAGCAGCTTACCCGGACTAGCCAATGAGCAGTTCTTC
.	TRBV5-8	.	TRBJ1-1	CASRAKTEAFF	TGTGCCAGTCGAGCGAAGACTGAAGCTTTCTTT
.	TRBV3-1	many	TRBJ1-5	CASSREGGSTQHF	TGTGCCAGCAGCCGAGAGGGGGGTTCGACCCAGCATTTT
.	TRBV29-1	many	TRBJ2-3	CSVAVGSSTDTQYF	TGCAGCGTGGCCGTGGGCAGTAGCACAGATACGCAGTATTTT
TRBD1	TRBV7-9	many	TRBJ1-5	CASSLTGDQPQHF	TGTGCCAGCAGTCTTACAGGGGATCAGCCCCAGCATTTT
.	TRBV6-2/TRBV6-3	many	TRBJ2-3	CASSAPRGVTDTQYF	TGTGCCAGCAGTGCCCCCAGGGGCGTCACAGATACGCAGTATTTT
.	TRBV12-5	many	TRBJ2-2	CASGLTENTGELFF	TGTGCTAGTGGTTTGACGGAGAACACCGGGGAGCTGTTTTTT
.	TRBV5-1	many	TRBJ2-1	CASSFLTGSSYNEQFF	TGCGCCAGCAGCTTCCTTACAGGCAGCTCCTACAATGAGCAGTTCTTC
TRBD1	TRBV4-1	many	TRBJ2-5	CASSQGGQGPAGTQYF	TGCGCCAGCAGCCAAGGGGGACAGGGTCCTGCTGGGACCCAGTACTTC
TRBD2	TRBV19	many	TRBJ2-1	CASRIVSGSDNEQFF	TGTGCCAGTAGAATCGTTAGCGGGAGCGACAATGAGCAGTTCTTC
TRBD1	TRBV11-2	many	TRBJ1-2	CASRPGQVSYGYTF	TGTGCCAGCAGGCCGGGACAGGTCTCCTATGGCTACACCTTC
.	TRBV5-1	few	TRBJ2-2	CASSLAVRGSSGELFF	TGCGCCAGCAGCTTGGCTGTGAGAGGGTCGAGCGGGGAGCTGTTTTTT
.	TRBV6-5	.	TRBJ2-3	CASRNDRSSTDTQYF	TGTGCCAGCAGAAACGACAGATCTAGCACAGATACGCAGTATTTT
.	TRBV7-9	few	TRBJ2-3	CASQGISTDTQYF	TGTGCCAGCCAGGGGATTAGCACAGATACGCAGTATTTT
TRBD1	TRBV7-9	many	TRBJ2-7	CASSSDRDRGPYEQYF	TGTGCCAGCAGCTCAGACCGGGACAGGGGGCCCTACGAGCAGTACTTC
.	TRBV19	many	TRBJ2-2	CASSPGGGANTGELFF	TGTGCCAGTAGTCCCGGAGGTGGAGCGAACACCGGGGAGCTGTTTTTT
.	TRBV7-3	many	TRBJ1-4	CASSLNGATNEKLFF	TGTGCCAGCAGCTTAAACGGGGCAACTAATGAAAAACTGTTTTTT
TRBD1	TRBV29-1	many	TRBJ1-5	CSVTQGEAQPQHF	TGCAGCGTTACCCAGGGGGAAGCTCAGCCCCAGCATTTT
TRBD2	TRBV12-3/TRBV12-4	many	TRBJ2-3	CASSRGTSGAGADTQYF	TGTGCCAGCAGTCGAGGGACTAGCGGAGCGGGGGCAGATACGCAGTATTTT
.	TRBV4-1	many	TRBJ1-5	CASSRGDSNQPQHF	TGCGCCAGCAGCCGGGGGGACAGCAATCAGCCCCAGCATTTT
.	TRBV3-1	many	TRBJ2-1	CASSQGTAYRNEQFF	TGTGCCAGCAGCCAAGGCACCGCATACCGGAATGAGCAGTTCTTC
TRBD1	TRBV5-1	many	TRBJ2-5	CASSLANRGSVVETQYF	TGCGCCAGCAGCTTGGCCAACAGGGGTTCGGTCGTGGAGACCCAGTACTTC
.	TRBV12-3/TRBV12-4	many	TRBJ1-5	CASSLSGGNQPQHF	TGTGCCAGCAGTTTATCAGGGGGCAATCAGCCCCAGCATTTT
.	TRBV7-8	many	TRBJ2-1	CASSLWQGLNNEQFF	TGTGCCAGCAGCTTATGGCAGGGCTTAAACAATGAGCAGTTCTTC
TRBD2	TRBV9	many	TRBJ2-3	CASSVWGGSADTQYF	TGTGCCAGCAGCGTCTGGGGGGGATCAGCAGATACGCAGTATTTT
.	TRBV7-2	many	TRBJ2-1	CASSLAPGTYNEQFF	TGTGCCAGCAGCTTAGCGCCGGGCACCTACAATGAGCAGTTCTTC
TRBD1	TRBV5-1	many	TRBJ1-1	CASRKPGQGILITEAFF	TGCGCCAGCAGGAAGCCGGGACAGGGCATCCTTATCACTGAAGCTTTCTTT
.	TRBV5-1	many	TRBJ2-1	CASSLGRTEEMQFF	TGCGCCAGCAGCTTGGGTAGGACAGAGGAGATGCAGTTCTTC
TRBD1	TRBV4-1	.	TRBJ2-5	CASSQVRDSQETQYF	TGCGCCAGCAGCCAAGTCCGGGACAGCCAAGAGACCCAGTACTTC
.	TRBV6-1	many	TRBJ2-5	CASSEGTEVQETQYF	TGTGCCAGCAGTGAAGGGACGGAGGTACAAGAGACCCAGTACTTC
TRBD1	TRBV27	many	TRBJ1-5	CASSARYGTGDRQPQHF	TGTGCCAGCAGTGCACGATACGGGACAGGGGATCGTCAGCCCCAGCATTTT
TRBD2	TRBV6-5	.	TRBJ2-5	CASSYGLAGGVETQYF	TGTGCCAGCAGTTATGGACTAGCGGGAGGAGTGGAGACCCAGTACTTC
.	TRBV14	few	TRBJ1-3	CASSPDTAGNTIYF	TGTGCCAGCAGCCCCGACACAGCTGGAAACACCATATATTTT
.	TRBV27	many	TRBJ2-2	CASRGIGLVGDTGELFF	TGTGCCAGCAGGGGGATCGGGCTTGTGGGGGACACCGGGGAGCTGTTTTTT
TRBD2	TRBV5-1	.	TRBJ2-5	CASSGAGGGGETQYF	TGCGCCAGCAGCGGAGCGGGAGGAGGCGGTGAGACCCAGTACTTC
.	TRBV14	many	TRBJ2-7	CASSQAWTASYEQYF	TGTGCCAGCAGCCAAGCCTGGACAGCCTCCTACGAGCAGTACTTC
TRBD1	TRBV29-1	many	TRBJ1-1	CSALAGGQHNTEAFF	TGCAGCGCCCTCGCGGGGGGACAGCATAACACTGAAGCTTTCTTT